This TCR beta chain was profiled in a study of identifying expanded T cells in peripheral blood. Study-level results: Technical replicates showed about 1.2 changed clones; approximately 2 weeks around 15; four weeks 19. Variance in clone template counts between approximately 2-week samples significantly increased with total template count across all healthy donors.

Using immunoSEQ multiplex PCR, the repertoire was profiled, and TCRdb retains in-frame clones only, with some absent. This sample has approximately 79,000 clones; about 90% occur once, and the top ten carry 3% to 4%. No infections or other immune events were documented during collection. J lost 6 bases, V lost 3 bases, and 7 bases had no gene match. The germline V gene has CDR1 SQVTM and CDR2 ANQGSEA. This CDR3 region has 13 residues. To note about this clone: What it binds is not known.

Sequencing was done on a sample of blood. The rearrangement joins TRBV29-1 to TRBJ2-7, with 8 bases matching TRBD2. The clonotype comes from a person aged 18 to 70 in good health. The CDR3 here is CSVDRGGSSEQYF. In DNA form, the CDR3 reads TGCAGCGTTGATCGGGGGGGGTCGAGCGAGCAGTACTTC.